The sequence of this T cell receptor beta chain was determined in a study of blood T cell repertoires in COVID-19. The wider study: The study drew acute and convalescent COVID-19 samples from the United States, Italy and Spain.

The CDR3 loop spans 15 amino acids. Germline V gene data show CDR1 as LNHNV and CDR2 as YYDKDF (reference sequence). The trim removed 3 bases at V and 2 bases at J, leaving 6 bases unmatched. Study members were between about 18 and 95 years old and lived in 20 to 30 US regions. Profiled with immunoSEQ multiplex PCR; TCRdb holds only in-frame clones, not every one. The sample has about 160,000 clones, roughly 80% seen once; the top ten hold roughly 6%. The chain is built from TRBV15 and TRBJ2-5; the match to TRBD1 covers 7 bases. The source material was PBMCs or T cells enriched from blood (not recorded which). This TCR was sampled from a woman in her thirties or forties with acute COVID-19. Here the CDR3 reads CATSSGDSLQETQYF. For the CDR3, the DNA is TGTGCCACCAGCAGCGGGGACAGCCTTCAAGAGACCCAGTACTTC. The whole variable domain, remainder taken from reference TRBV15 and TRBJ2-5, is DAMVIQNPRYQVTQFGKPVTLSCSQTLNHNVMYWYQQKSSQAPKLLFHYYDKDFNNEADTPDNFQSRRPNTSFCFLDIRSPGLGDTAMYLCATSSGDSLQETQYFGPGTRLLVL.